These 28 T cell receptor beta chains were sequenced from one sample in a study of T and B cells in COVID-19 patients. Multiplex PCR with BIOMED2 TRB-A/B primer pools amplified TRB rearrangements. TCRdb called the multiplex PCR reads again in MiXCR, with one record for every CDR3 protein. The data hold nearly 15,000 distinct CDR3 sequences, with about 26% observed a single time. Each TRB amplification used 250-500 ng of genomic DNA from blood. Sequences were obtained from blood. The receptors here all came from a human donor who had recovered from COVID-19.

A few counts support this clonotype. The rearrangement links TRBV7-2 to TRBJ2-1; a weak D match, TRBD2 (5 bases). This CDR3 spans 16 amino acids. Trimming took 5 bases from V and 0 from J, leaving 14 bases between them. CDR1 and CDR2 from the germline V gene are SGHTA and FQGNSA. CDR3 residues: CASSTSGRSSYNEQFF. CDR3 coding DNA: TGTGCCAGCAGCACCAGCGGAAGGAGCTCCTACAATGAGCAGTTCTTC.

This clonotype was detected only a few times. This rearrangement joins TRBV15 to TRBJ2-5; D remains unclear. CDR1 LNHNV and CDR2 YYDKDF come from the germline V gene (reference sequence). The V end was cut by 0 bases, the J end by 3 bases, with 26 bases between. This CDR3 spans 20 amino acids. The CDR3 DNA follows: TGTGCCACCAGCAGAGATCCGATGGGCCGTGGGCAGCTCACTAAAGAGACCCAGTACTTC. Residues: CATSRDPMGRGQLTKETQYF.

By sample share, this clonotype is medium-sized (0.01 to 0.1%). The chain has TRBV19 and TRBJ2-7; 11 bases are a match to TRBD2. Trimming removed 4 bases from V and 2 bases from J; junction bases left unmatched: 1. CDR1 and CDR2 from the germline V gene are LNHDA and SQIVND (reference sequence). This CDR3 contains 14 residues. CDR3 sequence (DNA): TGTGCCAGTAGTACTAGCGGGGGGACCTACGAGCAGTACTTC. This encodes CASSTSGGTYEQYF.

This clonotype has a handful of counts. V and J are TRBV18 and TRBJ1-5; no reliable D call. The CDR3 consists of 12 residues. Germline V gene lookup returns CDR1 KGHSH and CDR2 LQKENI. V lost 5 bases and J 0 bases, leaving 2 bases between the germline ends. The CDR3 DNA follows: TGTGCCAGCTCAGCTAGCAATCAGCCCCAGCATTTT. Residues: CASSASNQPQHF.

This clonotype was seen only a few times. The V call is TRBV6-2 or TRBV6-3, the J call TRBJ2-7; TRBD1 might be the D (6 bases). With 7 bases removed from V and 7 bases from J, the gap between germline ends came to 20 bases. This CDR3 has 14 amino acids. Germline V gene sequence: CDR1 MNHEY, CDR2 SVGEGT. CDR3 sequence: CASNPMGTLGEQYF. As DNA, the CDR3 is TGTGCCAGCAACCCAATGGGGACACTAGGGGAGCAGTACTTC.

In its sample, this clonotype was seen a few times. The rearrangement joins TRBV15 to TRBJ1-5, with TRBD1 matching 7 bases. The CDR3 has 14 amino acids. Per the germline V gene, CDR1 is LNHNV and CDR2 is YYDKDF (reference sequence). Losses at the gene ends were 8 bases for V and 0 bases for J; bases not matched to a gene: 4. In DNA, the CDR3 is TGTGCCACCCATAGGACAGGTAGCAATCAGCCCCAGCATTTT. It translates to CATHRTGSNQPQHF.

The chain employs TRBV6-1 and TRBJ1-5, with D possibly matching TRBD1 (5 bases). The V gene lost 3 bases and the J gene lost 2 bases, with 11 bases spanning the gap. The CDR3 contains 15 residues. Germline CDR1 MNHNS, CDR2 SASEGT. In DNA form, the CDR3 reads TGTGCCAGCAGTGAGGGACCGGGCGGCAATCAGCCCCAGCATTTT. Translating it yields CASSEGPGGNQPQHF.

By share of the sample, this clonotype is medium-sized (0.01 to 0.1%). The V call is TRBV29-1, the J call TRBJ1-5; D possibly corresponds to TRBD1 (6 bases). Trimming took 4 bases from V and 5 from J, leaving 12 bases between them. CDR3 length: 13 amino acids. Looked up from germline, CDR1 is SQVTM and CDR2 is ANQGSEA. The DNA of the CDR3 is TGCAGCGTTGGAACGGGGGCTTATCAGCCCCAGCATTTT. Translated: CSVGTGAYQPQHF. Filled out from reference TRBV29-1 and TRBJ1-5, the complete variable domain reads SAVISQKPSRDICQRGTSLTIQCQVDSQVTMMFWYRQQPGQSLTLIATANQGSEATYESGFVIDKFPISRPNLTFSTLTVSNMSPEDSSIYLCSVGTGAYQPQHFGDGTRLSIL.

The table lists this clonotype with a few counts. The genes are TRBV30 and TRBJ1-1; D perhaps matches TRBD1 (5 bases). Trimming shortened V by 8 bases and J by 4 bases, and 17 bases separated the two germline ends. Germline-derived CDR1 and CDR2 are GTSNPN and SVGIG (reference sequence). This CDR3 contains 13 residues. DNA of the CDR3: TGTGCCACCGGGACGTCCTCGCGCACTGAAGCTTTCTTT. Its translation: CATGTSSRTEAFF. Supplemented by reference TRBV30 and TRBJ1-1, the full variable domain reads SQTIHQWPATLVQPVGSPLSLECTVEGTSNPNLYWYRQAAGRGLQLLFYSVGIGQISSEVPQNLSASRPQDRQFILSSKKLLLSDSGFYLCATGTSSRTEAFFGQGTRLTVV.

The chain is built from TRBV12-3 or TRBV12-4 and TRBJ1-1, with D unclear. With 5 bases removed from V and 2 bases from J, the gap between germline ends came to 9 bases. This CDR3 is 13 amino acids long. CDR3 in DNA: TGTGCCAGCAGTGAATTCCTCAACACTGAAGCTTTCTTT. This sequence encodes CASSEFLNTEAFF.

In this sample, this clonotype turned up a few times. J is TRBJ1-2 and V is TRBV30, with no clear D. There are 14 residues in the CDR3. Per the germline V gene, CDR1 is GTSNPN and CDR2 is SVGIG (reference sequence). Trimming left V 1 base short and J 2 bases short, with 11 bases between. The chain's CDR3 is CAWSGEPSNYGYTF. The CDR3 region has the DNA TGTGCCTGGAGTGGCGAACCTTCAAACTATGGCTACACCTTC.

The chain combines TRBV6-1 with TRBJ1-1; 9 positions match TRBD1. The CDR3 loop spans 14 amino acids. V trimming: 4 bases; J trimming: 5 bases; junction bases outside the gene matches: 5. Per germline, CDR1 MNHNS and CDR2 SASEGT. CDR3 region: CASSVGTGRTEAFF. The CDR3 nucleotides are TGTGCCAGCAGTGTCGGGACAGGGAGGACTGAAGCTTTCTTT.

Concerning this clonotype itself: A much bigger clone sits one base away, suggesting this may be a read error. This CDR3 fails to terminate in the conserved phenylalanine or tryptophan, so it likely reflects a read error. The CDR3 DNA reads as TGTGCCAGCAGTTTCAGTGGGGCTAGCGGGAATGAGCAGTTCTTG. Translation: CASSFSGASGNEQFL. The chain couples TRBV12-3 or TRBV12-4 to TRBJ2-1; 8 bases are shared with TRBD2. The CDR3 is made up of 15 amino acids. Losses at the gene ends were 3 bases for V and 7 bases for J; bases not matched to a gene: 8.

This clonotype has at least ten counts. V is TRBV5-6 and J is TRBJ2-2, with D possibly being TRBD1 (6 bases). This CDR3 has 15 amino acids. The V gene's germline CDR1 is SGHDT and CDR2 YYEEEE. Trimming removed 0 bases from V and 4 bases from J, with 10 bases in between. The chain's CDR3 is CASSLDRATTGELFF. The DNA of the CDR3 is TGTGCCAGCAGCTTGGACAGGGCGACCACCGGGGAGCTGTTTTTT.

The CDR3 DNA reads TGCGCCAGCAGCCAAAGGGGGGAGAGCTCCTACAATGAGCAGTTCTTC. Residues: CASSQRGESSYNEQFF. The chain combines TRBV4-1 with TRBJ2-1, with D perhaps given as TRBD1 or TRBD2 (6 bases each). There are 16 residues in the CDR3. V lost 2 bases to trimming and J lost 0 bases, with 11 bases between them. Germline V lookup: CDR1 MGHRA, CDR2 YSYEKL.

For this clonotype: Sequence at one end of the junction differs from germline and may be a read error. CDR3 DNA sequence: TGTGCCAGCAGCTTAGAGGGGGGCTCAGGGGCCAACATCCTGACTTTC. Its translation is CASSLEGGSGANILTF. The V and J genes are TRBV11-2 and TRBJ2-6; D may be TRBD1 or TRBD2 (6 bases each). CDR1 and CDR2 from the germline V gene are SGHAT and FQNNGV. CDR3 length: 16 amino acids.

The V call is TRBV6-2 or TRBV6-3, the J call TRBJ1-2; 10 nucleotides align to TRBD1. The junction had 8 bases not matched to a gene; V was cut back by 7 bases and J by 3 bases. CDR1 and CDR2 (germline): MNHEY, SVGEGT. This CDR3 has 15 residues. The CDR3 DNA follows: TGTGCCAGCAACAACCGGGACAGGGGCGACTATGGCTACACCTTC. Translation gives CASNNRDRGDYGYTF.

This clonotype occurred a few times. J is TRBJ2-7 and V is TRBV6-2 or TRBV6-3, with 7 bases that match TRBD1. V lost 5 bases, J lost 0 bases, and 7 bases stayed unmatched. CDR1 is MNHEY, CDR2 SVGEGT, per germline. This CDR3 is 15 amino acids long. CDR3: CASSSPDRPSYEQYF. CDR3 nucleotides: TGTGCCAGCAGTAGCCCGGACAGGCCCTCCTACGAGCAGTACTTC.

V is TRBV6-6 and J is TRBJ1-5; D remains unclear. Germline CDR1 is MNHNY and CDR2 is SVGAGI (reference sequence). Deletions cut 2 bases from V and 2 bases from J, with 19 bases between. This CDR3 spans 18 amino acids. CDR3 residues: CASSYGGRAKARNQPQHF. The CDR3 bases are TGTGCCAGCAGTTACGGTGGTCGGGCTAAGGCGCGCAATCAGCCCCAGCATTTT.

This clonotype was recorded many times. The chain links TRBV30 to TRBJ2-7; the D is unclear. V was pared by 1 base and J by 2 bases, with 3 bases between. Looked up from germline, CDR1 is GTSNPN and CDR2 is SVGIG (reference sequence). The CDR3 length is 11 residues. The CDR3 nucleotides are TGTGCCTGGAGTGATACCTACGAGCAGTACTTC. This gives the protein CAWSDTYEQYF.

This clonotype was detected many times. The chain is built from TRBV6-2 or TRBV6-3 and TRBJ1-6; no reliable D call. Germline V gene data show CDR1 as MNHEY and CDR2 as SVGEGT. With 6 bases removed from V and 8 bases from J, the gap between germline ends came to 11 bases. This CDR3 has 13 residues. Here the CDR3 DNA reads TGTGCCAGCAGAACCGTACGAGATTCACCCCTCCACTTT. This gives the protein CASRTVRDSPLHF.

This clonotype is classed as medium-sized. V and J are TRBV29-1 and TRBJ1-2; D gene uncertain. Per the germline V gene, CDR1 is SQVTM and CDR2 is ANQGSEA. This CDR3 region has 13 residues. V lost 4 bases and J 1 base, leaving 10 bases between the germline ends. CDR3 sequence reads: CSVVGNDNYGYTF. The CDR3 region has the DNA TGCAGCGTTGTGGGCAACGATAACTATGGCTACACCTTC.

This chain uses TRBV19 with TRBJ1-2; D not resolved. Germline CDR1 and CDR2: LNHDA and SQIVND (reference sequence). V shed 0 bases and J shed 5 bases, with 4 bases lying between them. The CDR3 extends over 12 amino acids. CDR3 coding DNA: TGTGCCAGTAGTATAGAGATATATGGCTACACCTTC. This codes for CASSIEIYGYTF.

This clonotype is labeled medium-sized. The rearrangement uses TRBV15 and TRBJ2-3, with TRBD2 matching over 11 bases. The CDR3 is made up of 18 amino acids. The V gene end was trimmed by 4 bases and the J gene end by 2 bases; junction bases not matched to a gene: 11. The V gene's germline CDR1 is LNHNV and CDR2 YYDKDF (reference sequence). The chain's CDR3 is CATSTPTGLAVFTDTQYF. The CDR3 nucleotides read TGTGCCACCAGCACGCCAACGGGACTAGCGGTTTTCACAGATACGCAGTATTTT. The variable domain in full, completed from reference TRBV15 and TRBJ2-3, reads DAMVIQNPRYQVTQFGKPVTLSCSQTLNHNVMYWYQQKSSQAPKLLFHYYDKDFNNEADTPDNFQSRRPNTSFCFLDIRSPGLGDTAMYLCATSTPTGLAVFTDTQYFGPGTRLTVL.

To note about this clonotype: A much larger clonotype is one base distant, so this may be a read error. The J gene is TRBJ2-1, the V gene TRBV6-1; 9 bases agree with TRBD2. The CDR3 runs 15 residues. Per germline, CDR1 MNHNS and CDR2 SASEGT. The CDR3 sequence: CSSSRTSEAKRGQFF. The CDR3 nucleotides read TGTTCCAGCAGTCGGACTAGCGAAGCTAAAAGGGGGCAGTTCTTC.

In this sample, this clonotype is medium-sized. This chain joins TRBV30 and TRBJ2-1; D is uncertain. CDR3 size: 10 residues. V was cut by 2 bases and J by 13 bases, with 9 bases left in between. Germline V gene sequence: CDR1 GTSNPN, CDR2 SVGIG (reference sequence). The CDR3 region is CAWSSTPQFF. The CDR3 coding sequence is TGTGCCTGGAGTTCCACACCCCAGTTCTTC.

The chain has TRBV30 and TRBJ1-5; no clear D gene. Germline assignment: CDR1 GTSNPN and CDR2 SVGIG (reference sequence). Trimming removed 0 bases from V and 3 bases from J, with 6 bases in between. The CDR3 contains 13 residues. Written as DNA, the CDR3 is TGTGCCTGGAGTGTTTATTCCAATCAGCCCCAGCATTTT. This encodes CAWSVYSNQPQHF. Filled out from reference TRBV30 and TRBJ1-5, the complete variable domain reads SQTIHQWPATLVQPVGSPLSLECTVEGTSNPNLYWYRQAAGRGLQLLFYSVGIGQISSEVPQNLSASRPQDRQFILSSKKLLLSDSGFYLCAWSVYSNQPQHFGDGTRLSIL.

By proportion, this clonotype is medium-sized. The chain combines TRBV29-1 with TRBJ2-7; D remains ambiguous. The CDR3 is 9 amino acids. Trimming shortened V by 7 bases and J by 7 bases, and 8 bases separated the two germline ends. The germline gives CDR1 SQVTM, CDR2 ANQGSEA. The CDR3 region is CSAPREQYF. The CDR3 region has the DNA TGCAGCGCCCCGAGGGAGCAGTACTTC.